This T cell receptor beta chain appears in the sequencing data of a study of control samples from healthy donors and cancer patients. The assay was immunoSEQ multiplex PCR, and TCRdb's table has in-frame clones only and misses some. The table shows about 120,000 clones, with 88% occurring only once. V was pared by 4 bases and J by 2 bases, with 12 bases between. Looked up from germline, CDR1 is KGHSH and CDR2 is LQKENI. The CDR3 covers 15 residues. V gene TRBV18 combines with J gene TRBJ1-5, with D tentatively TRBD1 (6 bases). The sequenced sample was blood. This TCR derives from a woman in her seventies in good health. Here the CDR3 DNA reads TGTGCCAGCTCACAAACAGGGTTCGGCAATCAGCCCCAGCATTTT. Its translation is CASSQTGFGNQPQHF.